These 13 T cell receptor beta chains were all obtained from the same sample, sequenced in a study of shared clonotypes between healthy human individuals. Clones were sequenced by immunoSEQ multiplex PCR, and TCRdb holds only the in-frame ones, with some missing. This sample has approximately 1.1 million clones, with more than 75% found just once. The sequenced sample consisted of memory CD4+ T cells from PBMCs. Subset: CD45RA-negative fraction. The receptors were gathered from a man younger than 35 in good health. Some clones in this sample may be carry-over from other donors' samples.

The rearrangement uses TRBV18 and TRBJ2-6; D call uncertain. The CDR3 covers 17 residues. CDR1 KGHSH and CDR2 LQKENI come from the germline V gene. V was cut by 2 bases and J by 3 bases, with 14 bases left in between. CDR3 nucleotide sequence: TGTGCCAGCTCACCATTTGATTTAGGTAATGGGGCCAACGTCCTGACTTTC. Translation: CASSPFDLGNGANVLTF.

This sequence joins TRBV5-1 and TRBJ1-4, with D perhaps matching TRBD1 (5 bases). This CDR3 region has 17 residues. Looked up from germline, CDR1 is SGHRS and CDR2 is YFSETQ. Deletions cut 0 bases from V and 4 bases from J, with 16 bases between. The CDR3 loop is CASSLADSLGYNEKLFF. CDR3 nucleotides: TGCGCCAGCAGCTTGGCCGACAGTTTAGGCTATAATGAAAAACTGTTTTTT.

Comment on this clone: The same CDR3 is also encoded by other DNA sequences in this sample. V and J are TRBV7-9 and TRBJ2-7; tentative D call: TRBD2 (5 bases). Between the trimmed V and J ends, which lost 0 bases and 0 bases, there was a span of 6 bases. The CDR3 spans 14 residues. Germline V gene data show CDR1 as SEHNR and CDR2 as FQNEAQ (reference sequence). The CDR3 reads CASSLAGSSYEQYF. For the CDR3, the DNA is TGTGCCAGCAGCTTAGCAGGGAGCTCCTACGAGCAGTACTTC.

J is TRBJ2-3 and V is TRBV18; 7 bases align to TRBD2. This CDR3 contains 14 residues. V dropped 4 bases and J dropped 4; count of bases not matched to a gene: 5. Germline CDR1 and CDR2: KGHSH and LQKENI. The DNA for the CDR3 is TGTGCCAGCTCACGCGGGAGTTTCCCAGATACGCAGTATTTT. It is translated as CASSRGSFPDTQYF.

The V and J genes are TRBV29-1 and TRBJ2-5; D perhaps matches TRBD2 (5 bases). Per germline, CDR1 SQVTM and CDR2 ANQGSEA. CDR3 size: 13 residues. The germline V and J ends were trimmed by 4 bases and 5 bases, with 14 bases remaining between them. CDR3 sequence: CSVAAAERETQYF. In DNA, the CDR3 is TGCAGCGTTGCAGCGGCGGAGAGGGAGACCCAGTACTTC. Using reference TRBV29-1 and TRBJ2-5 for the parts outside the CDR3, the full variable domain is SAVISQKPSRDICQRGTSLTIQCQVDSQVTMMFWYRQQPGQSLTLIATANQGSEATYESGFVIDKFPISRPNLTFSTLTVSNMSPEDSSIYLCSVAAAERETQYFGPGTRLLVL.

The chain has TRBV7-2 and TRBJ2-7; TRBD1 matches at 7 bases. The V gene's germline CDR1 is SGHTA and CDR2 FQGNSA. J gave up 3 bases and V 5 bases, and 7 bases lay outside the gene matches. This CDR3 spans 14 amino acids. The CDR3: CASSERTGRYEQYF. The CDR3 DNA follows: TGTGCCAGCAGCGAACGGACAGGACGCTACGAGCAGTACTTC.

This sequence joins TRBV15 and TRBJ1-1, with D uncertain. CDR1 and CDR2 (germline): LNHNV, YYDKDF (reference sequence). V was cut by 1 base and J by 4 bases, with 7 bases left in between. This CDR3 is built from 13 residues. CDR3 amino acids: CATSRVLGTEAFF. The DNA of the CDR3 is TGTGCCACCAGCAGAGTTTTGGGCACTGAAGCTTTCTTT. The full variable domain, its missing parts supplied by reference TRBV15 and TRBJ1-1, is DAMVIQNPRYQVTQFGKPVTLSCSQTLNHNVMYWYQQKSSQAPKLLFHYYDKDFNNEADTPDNFQSRRPNTSFCFLDIRSPGLGDTAMYLCATSRVLGTEAFFGQGTRLTVV.

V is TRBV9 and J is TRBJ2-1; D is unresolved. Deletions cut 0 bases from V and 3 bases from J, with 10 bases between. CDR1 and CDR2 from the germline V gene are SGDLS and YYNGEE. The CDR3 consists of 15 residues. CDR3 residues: CASSVAPASYNEQFF. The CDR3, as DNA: TGTGCCAGCAGCGTAGCCCCGGCTAGCTACAATGAGCAGTTCTTC.

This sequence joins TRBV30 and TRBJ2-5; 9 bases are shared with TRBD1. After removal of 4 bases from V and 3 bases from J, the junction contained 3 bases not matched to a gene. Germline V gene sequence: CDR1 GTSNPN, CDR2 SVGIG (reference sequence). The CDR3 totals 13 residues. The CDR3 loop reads CAWKGTGKETQYF. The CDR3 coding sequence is TGTGCCTGGAAGGGGACAGGGAAAGAGACCCAGTACTTC.

The CDR3: CSVLDRITSGANVLTF. CDR3 bases: TGCAGCGTTTTGGACAGAATTACGTCCGGGGCCAACGTCCTGACTTTC. V usage is TRBV29-1 and J usage is TRBJ2-6, with D tentatively TRBD1 (6 bases). The CDR3 consists of 16 residues. The germline V gene has CDR1 SQVTM and CDR2 ANQGSEA. Trimming pared 5 bases from V and 4 bases from J, leaving 18 bases between.

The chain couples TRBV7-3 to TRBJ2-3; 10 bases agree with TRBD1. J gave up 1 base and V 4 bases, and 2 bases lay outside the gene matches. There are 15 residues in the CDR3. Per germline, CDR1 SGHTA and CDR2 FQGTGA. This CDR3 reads CASSSGTGGTDTQYF. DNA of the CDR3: TGTGCCAGCAGCTCAGGGACAGGGGGCACAGATACGCAGTATTTT.

CDR3 sequence: CASSTQGQLQETQYF. CDR3 nucleotides: TGTGCCAGCAGCACCCAGGGACAGCTCCAAGAGACCCAGTACTTC. The V and J genes are TRBV2 and TRBJ2-5; 7 bases are a match to TRBD1. V gave up 6 bases and J gave up 1 base; unmatched junction bases: 8. This CDR3 is built from 15 residues. From germline, CDR1 is SNHLY and CDR2 FYNNEI.

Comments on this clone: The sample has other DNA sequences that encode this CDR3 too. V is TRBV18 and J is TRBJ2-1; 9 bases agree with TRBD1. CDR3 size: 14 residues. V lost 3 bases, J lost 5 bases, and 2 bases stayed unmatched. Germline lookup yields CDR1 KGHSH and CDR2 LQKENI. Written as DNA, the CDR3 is TGTGCCAGCTCACCCGGGACAGGGAACAATGAGCAGTTCTTC. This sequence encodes CASSPGTGNNEQFF.